This T cell receptor (beta chain) was recovered during a study of T cells in Graves' hyperthyroidism and ophthalmopathy. The CDR3 consists of 13 residues. Germline V gene data show CDR1 as MGHDK and CDR2 as SYGVNS. The germline V and J ends were trimmed by 2 bases and 5 bases, with 7 bases remaining between them. General study results and limits: A model using 13 V-J features told ophthalmopathy apart from stable hyperthyroidism. Most expanded thyroid clonotypes above 0.001 also appeared in blood.

Amplification of TCR beta CDR3 regions used RNA as the template. An initial round of RT-PCR targeting the TCR CDR3 relied on the HTBI primer set. TCRdb reanalysed the multiplex PCR reads using MiXCR and keeps one entry per CDR3 protein. The sample includes fewer than 450,000 distinct CDR3 sequences, 11% to 15% of them seen just once. On this clonotype: Its antigen remains unidentified.

This chain links TRBV25-1 with TRBJ1-3; D gene ambiguous. Material: blood. This TCR was recovered from a man aged 50 to 59 with Graves' ophthalmopathy. The CDR3: CASSEILRNTIYF. In DNA, the CDR3 is TGTGCCAGCAGTGAAATTCTGCGAAACACCATATATTTT.